These 12 T cell receptor beta chains came from one sample sequenced in a study of blood T cell repertoires in COVID-19. Measured with immunoSEQ multiplex PCR; TCRdb has only the in-frame clones, and not every one. This table holds over 250,000 clones, 80% to 85% found once. The sequenced sample consisted of PBMCs or T cells enriched from blood (not recorded which). Receptors were obtained from a man between 35 and 55 years old who had been exposed to COVID-19.

The rearrangement links TRBV12-3 or TRBV12-4 to TRBJ1-1, with D hard to call. This CDR3 comprises 11 residues. Trimming cost V 3 bases and J 8 bases, with 7 bases left between them. In DNA form, the CDR3 reads TGTGCCAGCAGTTTTACACAGGAAGCTTTCTTT. Translated, it gives CASSFTQEAFF.

V usage is TRBV20-1 and J usage is TRBJ1-2; 9 bases match TRBD1. Losses at the gene ends were 6 bases for V and 7 bases for J; bases not matched to a gene: 15. Germline lookup yields CDR1 DFQATT and CDR2 SNEGSKA (reference sequence). This CDR3 has 15 amino acids. The CDR3, as DNA: TGCAGTGCGAGTGACGCACAGGGGGCGGCGGGTGGCTACACCTTC. Protein product: CSASDAQGAAGGYTF.

The chain uses TRBV14 and TRBJ2-4; possible D gene TRBD2, 6 bases. CDR3 length: 15 residues. Trimming took off 1 base at V and 3 bases at J, with 10 bases between the two ends. Germline CDR1 and CDR2: SGHDN and FVKESK. CDR3 in amino acids: CASSQVRRGKNIQYF. CDR3 nucleotide sequence: TGTGCCAGCAGCCAAGTCCGGCGGGGCAAAAACATTCAGTACTTC.

CDR3 DNA sequence: TGTGCCAGCAGTTTTGCGGGAGGAGGGTACGAGCAGTACTTC. This encodes CASSFAGGGYEQYF. The chain couples TRBV28 to TRBJ2-7; 8 bases agree with TRBD2. Germline CDR1 and CDR2: MDHEN and SYDVKM. The CDR3 loop spans 14 amino acids. Trimming removed 3 bases from V and 4 bases from J; junction bases left unmatched: 5.

V usage is TRBV5-1 and J usage is TRBJ2-7, with D perhaps TRBD2 (6 bases). Per the germline V gene, CDR1 is SGHRS and CDR2 is YFSETQ. V lost 0 bases and J 5 bases, leaving 15 bases between the germline ends. CDR3 length: 15 residues. CDR3 in DNA: TGCGCCAGCAGCTTGGGGGGCGGGAATCGTAACGAGCAGTACTTC. This encodes CASSLGGGNRNEQYF. Variable domain in full (rest from reference TRBV5-1 and TRBJ2-7): KAGVTQTPRYLIKTRGQQVTLSCSPISGHRSVSWYQQTPGQGLQFLFEYFSETQRNKGNFPGRFSGRQFSNSRSEMNVSTLELGDSALYLCASSLGGGNRNEQYFGPGTRLTVT.

V usage is TRBV7-8 and J usage is TRBJ2-7, with 13 nucleotides matching TRBD2. With V trimmed by 3 bases and J by 3 bases, 2 bases remained unmatched. CDR3 size: 15 residues. CDR1 SGHVS and CDR2 FQNEAQ come from the germline V gene. Here the CDR3 reads CASSLRLAGGYEQYF. CDR3 nucleotide sequence: TGTGCCAGCAGCTTGCGACTAGCGGGAGGCTACGAGCAGTACTTC.

V gene TRBV19 combines with J gene TRBJ1-5; D is perhaps TRBD1 (5 bases). CDR1 is LNHDA, CDR2 SQIVND, per germline (reference sequence). This CDR3 region has 13 residues. Trimming pared 7 bases from V and 5 bases from J, leaving 12 bases between. The CDR3 DNA sequence: TGTGCCAGTAAGGGTCAGGGCCATCAGCCCCAGCATTTT. This sequence encodes CASKGQGHQPQHF.

The chain couples TRBV15 to TRBJ2-5, with 13 bases identical to TRBD2. J lost 0 bases, V lost 0 bases, and 7 bases had no gene match. The CDR3 totals 19 residues. The germline V gene encodes CDR1 LNHNV and CDR2 YYDKDF (reference sequence). CDR3 nucleotide sequence: TGTGCCACCAGCAGAGAGCTTACCGGGACTAGCGGGGACCAAGAGACCCAGTACTTC. Its translation: CATSRELTGTSGDQETQYF.

The chain carries TRBV11-2 and TRBJ2-7; D is uncertain. This CDR3 has 13 amino acids. The germline V gene has CDR1 SGHAT and CDR2 FQNNGV. V lost 3 bases, J lost 6 bases, and 12 bases lay in between. The CDR3 DNA reads TGTGCCAGCAGCTTGGGTCAGGTCGGCGAGCAGTACTTC. Translating it yields CASSLGQVGEQYF.

The chain joins TRBV3-1 (or the pseudogene TRBV3-2) to TRBJ2-4, with a possible D match to TRBD1 (6 bases). CDR3 length equals 15 residues. Trimming pared 7 bases from V and 9 bases from J, leaving 22 bases between. Germline assignment: CDR1 LGHDT and CDR2 YNNKEL (reference sequence). The CDR3, as DNA: TGTGCCAGCACCGCCAGGGCAACAGGGAGAAGCATTCAGTACTTC. Encoded protein: CASTARATGRSIQYF.

In its sample, this clone was seen once. Within the sample, other DNA sequences also encode this same CDR3. V is TRBV15 and J is TRBJ2-7; TRBD2 agrees at 7 bases. CDR1 and CDR2 (germline): LNHNV, YYDKDF (reference sequence). Unmatched junction bases numbered 3, after V lost 0 bases and J lost 4 bases. The CDR3 is 14 residues long. CDR3 protein: CATSRDLGGYEQYF. DNA of the CDR3: TGTGCCACCAGCAGAGATTTGGGAGGGTACGAGCAGTACTTC.

The chain recombines TRBV6-6 with TRBJ2-5; 12 bases map to TRBD2. The length of the CDR3 is 15 residues. The V gene's germline CDR1 is MNHNY and CDR2 SVGAGI (reference sequence). V was pared by 5 bases and J by 3 bases, with 4 bases of the junction left unmatched. CDR3 loop: CASSRLAGVEETQYF. In nucleotides, the CDR3 is TGTGCCAGCAGTCGACTAGCGGGAGTGGAAGAGACCCAGTACTTC.